This passage covers 31 T cell receptor beta chains from one sample sequenced in a study of CD8 T cells in ankylosing spondylitis. Findings and limits, study-wide: In ankylosing spondylitis blood, a motif of roughly eight highly homologous TCR beta variants appeared characteristic.

Their antigen targets remain unknown. Each CDR3 protein gets one entry after TCRdb re-called the 5' RACE reads with MiXCR. The table shows some 840,000 distinct CDR3 sequences, with approximately 12% occurring only once. Specimen: blood, either unsorted or a sorted T cell fraction (not recorded which). The receptors here all came from a male donor with ankylosing spondylitis.

A few counts support this clonotype. The chain employs TRBV5-1 and TRBJ2-1; possibly TRBD2 for D (5 bases). This CDR3 region has 16 residues. Germline CDR1 SGHRS, CDR2 YFSETQ. V shed 2 bases and J shed 7 bases, with 19 bases lying between them. For the CDR3, the DNA is TGCGCCAGCAGCTTCGGGAAAAGCGGTGCTGGGAATGAGCAGTTCTTC. Translated: CASSFGKSGAGNEQFF.

This clonotype was seen a few times. This chain links TRBV10-3 with TRBJ1-4, with 9 bases matching TRBD1. The J segment lost 10 bases and the V segment lost 6 bases, leaving 9 bases of the junction unmatched. Germline loops: CDR1 ENHRY, CDR2 SYGVKD. The CDR3 is 14 amino acids. CDR3 sequence: CAISPRQGGLKLFF. In DNA, the CDR3 is TGTGCCATCAGCCCTAGACAGGGGGGATTAAAACTGTTTTTT.

V is TRBV20-1 and J is TRBJ1-6; the D is unclear. The CDR3 runs 16 residues. CDR1 is DFQATT and CDR2 is SNEGSKA in the germline V gene (reference sequence). The V gene lost 0 bases and the J gene lost 0 bases, with 9 bases spanning the gap. CDR3 nucleotides: TGCAGTGCTAGAGATTTCAAGAGCTCCTATAATTCACCCCTCCACTTT. It codes for CSARDFKSSYNSPLHF.

In its sample, this clonotype was seen a few times. The chain couples TRBV12-3 or TRBV12-4 to TRBJ1-1; D uncertain. The CDR3 covers 17 residues. Trimming removed 2 bases from V and 6 bases from J, with 22 bases in between. DNA for the CDR3: TGTGCCAGCAGTTTAAGGACGGCTTGGGATATGTCGGCTGAAGCTTTCTTT. It encodes CASSLRTAWDMSAEAFF.

There are a few counts of this clonotype. The rearrangement joins TRBV6-1 to TRBJ2-3; 8 bases align to TRBD1. J lost 6 bases, V lost 6 bases, and 5 bases had no gene match. CDR3 length equals 13 residues. Per germline, CDR1 MNHNS and CDR2 SASEGT. The CDR3 coding sequence is TGTGCCAGCAGAGACAGGGGCGGGGATACGCAGTATTTT. Amino acids: CASRDRGGDTQYF.

This clonotype was detected a few times. The V and J genes are TRBV6-1 and TRBJ1-1; D is uncertain. The CDR3 contains 13 residues. In germline, CDR1 is MNHNS, CDR2 SASEGT. The ends were cut back, 5 bases at V and 8 bases at J, with 15 bases in the middle. CDR3 loop: CASSPRVQREAFF. Here the CDR3 DNA reads TGTGCCAGCAGTCCACGGGTCCAAAGAGAAGCTTTCTTT.

The gene calls are TRBV2 and TRBJ2-1, with 15 bases fitting TRBD2. The germline V gene has CDR1 SNHLY and CDR2 FYNNEI. The CDR3 has 16 residues. Trimming cost V 8 bases and J 6 bases; bases outside gene matches: 8. The CDR3 DNA follows: TGTGCCAGCGGACTAGCGGGAGGGCCACGTACCAATGAGCAGTTCTTC. It codes for CASGLAGGPRTNEQFF.

At least ten counts were recorded for this clonotype. The rearrangement links TRBV6-1 to TRBJ2-7; the match to TRBD2 covers 8 bases. Looked up from germline, CDR1 is MNHNS and CDR2 is SASEGT. The V and J ends lost 5 bases and 4 bases, in that order; junction bases with no gene match: 10. This CDR3 has 15 residues. In DNA, the CDR3 is TGTGCCAGCAGTCAATCAGCCAGCGGGGGTTACGAGCAGTACTTC. It translates to CASSQSASGGYEQYF.

The rearrangement links TRBV5-6 to TRBJ1-1; no clear D. The V gene's germline CDR1 is SGHDT and CDR2 YYEEEE. The V and J ends lost 0 bases and 7 bases respectively, with 16 bases between them. The CDR3 spans 15 residues. CDR3 loop: CASSLGLGRSNEAFF. CDR3 sequence (DNA): TGTGCCAGCAGCTTGGGATTGGGCAGAAGTAATGAAGCTTTCTTT.

This clonotype was counted only a few times. V gene TRBV7-9 combines with J gene TRBJ1-3, with D perhaps matching TRBD1 (6 bases). Trimming stripped 7 bases from V and 2 bases from J, with 15 bases between. CDR3 length equals 15 residues. Germline loops: CDR1 SEHNR, CDR2 FQNEAQ (reference sequence). The CDR3 sequence: CASTSQGTTGNTIYF. In DNA, the CDR3 is TGTGCCAGCACCTCCCAGGGGACGACTGGAAACACCATATATTTT.

This clonotype was detected only a few times. The rearrangement links TRBV20-1 to TRBJ2-7, with D possibly being TRBD2 (5 bases). Germline CDR1 and CDR2: DFQATT and SNEGSKA (reference sequence). This CDR3 spans 13 amino acids. Trimming removed 5 bases from V and 2 bases from J, with 13 bases in between. CDR3 sequence (DNA): TGCAGTGCTCCGACCCGGGGAACCTACGAGCAGTACTTC. Protein product: CSAPTRGTYEQYF.

This clonotype came up many times. The chain carries TRBV5-1 and TRBJ2-7; D could derive from TRBD1 or TRBD2 (6 bases each). The germline V and J ends were trimmed by 0 bases and 2 bases, with 15 bases remaining between them. The V gene's germline CDR1 is SGHRS and CDR2 YFSETQ. The CDR3 consists of 16 residues. The CDR3 protein is CASSLAEEGVAYEQYF. Here the CDR3 DNA reads TGCGCCAGCAGCTTGGCCGAGGAGGGGGTCGCCTACGAGCAGTACTTC.

Many counts were recorded for this clonotype. The chain is built from TRBV29-1 and TRBJ1-3; TRBD1 aligns across 7 bases. Per germline, CDR1 SQVTM and CDR2 ANQGSEA. With 1 base clipped from V and 4 bases from J, the junction kept 1 base outside the gene matches. This CDR3 region has 13 residues. The CDR3 spells CSVEGQGGNTIYF. The CDR3 nucleotides read TGCAGCGTTGAAGGACAGGGAGGAAACACCATATATTTT. Drawing the rest from reference TRBV29-1 and TRBJ1-3, the complete variable domain is SAVISQKPSRDICQRGTSLTIQCQVDSQVTMMFWYRQQPGQSLTLIATANQGSEATYESGFVIDKFPISRPNLTFSTLTVSNMSPEDSSIYLCSVEGQGGNTIYFGEGSWLTVV.

This chain connects TRBV5-4 to TRBJ1-1; D remains unclear. Germline CDR1 SGHNT, CDR2 YYREEE (reference sequence). The CDR3 is made up of 14 amino acids. Trimming removed 7 bases at V and 0 bases at J, with 13 bases between. The DNA for the CDR3 is TGTGCCAGCCGACTACCTGCGATGAACACTGAAGCTTTCTTT. Translating gives CASRLPAMNTEAFF. Combining the CDR3 with reference TRBV5-4 and TRBJ1-1 gives the whole variable domain ETGVTQSPTHLIKTRGQQVTLRCSSQSGHNTVSWYQQALGQGPQFIFQYYREEENGRGNFPPRFSGLQFPNYSSELNVNALELDDSALYLCASRLPAMNTEAFFGQGTRLTVV.

J is TRBJ1-1 and V is TRBV20-1; tentative D call: TRBD1 (5 bases). The CDR3 is made up of 14 amino acids. CDR1 DFQATT and CDR2 SNEGSKA come from the germline V gene (reference sequence). V shed 5 bases and J shed 5 bases, with 18 bases lying between them. The CDR3 DNA follows: TGCAGTGCTCTTAAACCAGGCAGGGCGACTGAAGCTTTCTTT. This sequence encodes CSALKPGRATEAFF.

The CDR3 protein is CSASLGMVGYGYTF. CDR3 nucleotide sequence: TGCAGTGCTAGTTTGGGGATGGTGGGCTATGGCTACACCTTC. V usage is TRBV20-1 and J usage is TRBJ1-2; D remains ambiguous. Germline V gene data show CDR1 as DFQATT and CDR2 as SNEGSKA (reference sequence). This CDR3 is built from 14 residues. Trimming cost V 3 bases and J 4 bases, with 15 bases left between them.

This clonotype was seen a handful of times. The CDR3 sequence: CASSYTTGIQAFF. The CDR3 DNA reads as TGTGCCAGCAGTTACACGACAGGCATACAAGCTTTCTTT. This rearrangement joins TRBV6-5 to TRBJ1-1; D is possibly TRBD1 (6 bases). Germline V gene lookup returns CDR1 MNHEY and CDR2 SVGAGI. V gave up 2 bases and J gave up 9 bases, with 13 bases separating them. This CDR3 spans 13 amino acids.

This clonotype was found a few times. V is TRBV20-1 and J is TRBJ1-1, with D tentatively TRBD1 (6 bases). The CDR3 contains 14 residues. V was pared by 2 bases and J by 3 bases, with 13 bases between. In germline, CDR1 is DFQATT, CDR2 SNEGSKA (reference sequence). The CDR3 here is CSARRGVRDTEAFF. As DNA, the CDR3 is TGCAGTGCTAGAAGGGGGGTGAGGGACACTGAAGCTTTCTTT.

The chain carries TRBV24-1 and TRBJ2-3; D ambiguous. The CDR3 is 12 amino acids. V was clipped by 9 bases and J by 6 bases, with 12 bases between them. CDR1 KGHDR and CDR2 SFDVKD come from the germline V gene. CDR3 sequence: CATQPLWDTQYF. The CDR3 coding sequence is TGTGCCACCCAACCCCTTTGGGATACGCAGTATTTT.

V usage is TRBV9 and J usage is TRBJ1-1; 11 bases agree with TRBD1. Germline V CDR1 and CDR2: SGDLS, YYNGEE. This CDR3 is built from 17 residues. Unmatched junction bases numbered 11, after V lost 4 bases and J lost 3 bases. The CDR3 bases are TGTGCCAGCAGCCCTGGGACAGGGGGGTTTGAGTACACTGAAGCTTTCTTT. Translating gives CASSPGTGGFEYTEAFF.

Ten or more counts support this clonotype. The rearrangement joins TRBV7-2 to TRBJ2-3; D is uncertain. Trimming removed 3 bases from V and 2 bases from J, with 3 bases in between. From germline, CDR1 is SGHTA and CDR2 FQGNSA. This CDR3 is built from 12 residues. Here the CDR3 DNA reads TGTGCCAGCAGCTTTTACACAGATACGCAGTATTTT. As protein: CASSFYTDTQYF. Full variable domain (missing parts from reference TRBV7-2 and TRBJ2-3): GAGVSQSPSNKVTEKGKDVELRCDPISGHTALYWYRQSLGQGLEFLIYFQGNSAPDKSGLPSDRFSAERTGGSVSTLTIQRTQQEDSAVYLCASSFYTDTQYFGPGTRLTVL.

The chain uses TRBV7-2 and TRBJ2-2; D may be TRBD2 (6 bases). This CDR3 has 14 amino acids. Germline CDR1 SGHTA, CDR2 FQGNSA. V shed 1 base and J shed 10 bases, with 13 bases lying between them. The CDR3 DNA is TGTGCCAGCAGCTTAGTAGTAGGAGGGACGGAGCTGTTTTTT. Its protein product is CASSLVVGGTELFF.

This clonotype was counted many times. V usage is TRBV29-1 and J usage is TRBJ2-1; 9 bases agree with TRBD1. This CDR3 is built from 14 residues. The germline gives CDR1 SQVTM, CDR2 ANQGSEA. The junction had 8 bases not matched to a gene; V was cut back by 7 bases and J by 4 bases. The CDR3: CSALGQGGYNEQFF. DNA for the CDR3: TGCAGCGCCCTGGGACAGGGAGGTTACAATGAGCAGTTCTTC.

This chain joins TRBV20-1 and TRBJ1-4, with 9 bases lining up with TRBD1. Trimming removed 3 bases from V and 5 bases from J; junction bases left unmatched: 10. The germline CDR1 and CDR2 sequences are DFQATT and SNEGSKA (reference sequence). The CDR3 has 16 amino acids. CDR3 nucleotides: TGCAGTGCTAGTCCCCTGGACAGGGGCCCAAATGAAAAACTGTTTTTT. Translating it yields CSASPLDRGPNEKLFF.

V gene TRBV30 combines with J gene TRBJ1-1; 9 bases are a match to TRBD1. Germline lookup yields CDR1 GTSNPN and CDR2 SVGIG (reference sequence). V dropped 4 bases and J dropped 4; count of bases not matched to a gene: 13. This CDR3 is built from 16 residues. The CDR3 DNA sequence: TGTGCCTGGAAGAGGGACAGGGCCTTATGGGGCACTGAAGCTTTCTTT. Its translation: CAWKRDRALWGTEAFF.

This clonotype came up a few times. The chain couples TRBV20-1 to TRBJ2-3; no definite D call. Between the trimmed V and J ends, which lost 0 bases and 1 base, there was a span of 11 bases. From germline, CDR1 is DFQATT and CDR2 SNEGSKA (reference sequence). The CDR3 has 15 residues. The CDR3 DNA reads as TGCAGTGCTAGAGAAAGCCTCGGCCGCACAGATACGCAGTATTTT. This codes for CSARESLGRTDTQYF.

This clonotype was seen only a few times. This chain joins TRBV6-2 or TRBV6-3 and TRBJ2-1; D is unclear. CDR1 MNHEY and CDR2 SVGEGT come from the germline V gene. This CDR3 comprises 14 residues. With 3 bases removed from V and 2 bases from J, the gap between germline ends came to 8 bases. CDR3 in amino acids: CASSYSRTYNEQFF. CDR3 bases: TGTGCCAGCAGTTATAGTAGGACCTACAATGAGCAGTTCTTC.

The rearrangement uses TRBV5-1 and TRBJ2-1; D is possibly TRBD2 (5 bases). The germline V gene encodes CDR1 SGHRS and CDR2 YFSETQ. The length of the CDR3 is 17 residues. V was pared by 4 bases and J by 3 bases, with 20 bases between. Here the CDR3 reads CASSRRGGTSIYNEQFF. The DNA of the CDR3 is TGCGCCAGCAGCCGCAGAGGCGGAACTAGTATCTACAATGAGCAGTTCTTC.

This chain joins TRBV7-2 and TRBJ2-1; no definite D call. V lost 7 bases, J lost 6 bases, and 19 bases lay in between. The V gene's germline CDR1 is SGHTA and CDR2 FQGNSA. CDR3 length: 15 amino acids. The CDR3 DNA reads TGTGCCAGCATCGATACGGTAGCTTCTGTCAATGAGCAGTTCTTC. Translation gives CASIDTVASVNEQFF.

Here the CDR3 DNA reads TGCAGCGTTGTCGGCCTCACAGATACGCAGTATTTT. This codes for CSVVGLTDTQYF. V and J are TRBV29-1 and TRBJ2-3; D is uncertain. The CDR3 covers 12 residues. Germline V gene sequence: CDR1 SQVTM, CDR2 ANQGSEA. V was cut by 4 bases and J by 2 bases, with 7 bases left in between.

This clonotype was counted ten times or more. V usage is TRBV2 and J usage is TRBJ2-5, with TRBD2 matching over 10 bases. CDR1 and CDR2 (germline): SNHLY, FYNNEI. The trim removed 2 bases at V and 4 bases at J, leaving 4 bases unmatched. The CDR3 runs to 15 residues. CDR3 coding DNA: TGTGCCAGCAGTGAACTAGCGGGAGTAGCAGAGACCCAGTACTTC. Its protein product is CASSELAGVAETQYF. The full variable domain, with the rest looked up from reference TRBV2 and TRBJ2-5, is EPEVTQTPSHQVTQMGQEVILRCVPISNHLYFYWYRQILGQKVEFLVSFYNNEISEKSEIFDDQFSVERPDGSNFTLKIRSTKLEDSAMYFCASSELAGVAETQYFGPGTRLLVL.